The 5 T cell receptor beta chains in this list originate from one sample, sequenced in a study of CXCR3-negative and CXCR3-positive naive CD8 T cells. In preparing the TRB cDNA libraries, 5' RACE with UMI labels was used. TCRdb re-called the 5' RACE reads; one entry per CDR3 protein, DNA not given. The sample shows more than 45,000 distinct CDR3 sequences, and 15% sits with its ten largest clones. The source material was memory CD8+ T cells from blood. Receptors were obtained from a human donor in good health. Some clones in this sample may be carry-over from other donors' samples.

This chain links TRBV29-1 with TRBJ2-7; the D gene TCRdb calls, TRBD1, cannot be checked with no DNA. The CDR3 runs 16 residues. Germline V lookup: CDR1 SQVTM, CDR2 ANQGSEA. CDR3 region: CSVEDRATGRPYEQYF.

Its frequency marks this clonotype as medium-sized. The chain combines TRBV27 with TRBJ1-2; TCRdb picks TRBD1, but there is no DNA to check that call. Germline loops: CDR1 MNHEY, CDR2 SMNVEV (reference sequence). The CDR3 extends over 15 amino acids. The CDR3 here is CASSWGTGVRGGYTF.

The chain recombines TRBV7-9 with TRBJ1-1. Germline loops: CDR1 SEHNR, CDR2 FQNEAQ (reference sequence). The CDR3 runs 12 residues. CDR3 residues: CATGRGDTEAFF.

This rearrangement joins TRBV6-4 to TRBJ2-1. The CDR3 consists of 14 residues. From germline, CDR1 is MRHNA and CDR2 SNTAGT. The chain's CDR3 is CASSPNEEFNEQFF.

CDR3 region: CASSPGRTKNIQYF. This chain links TRBV12-3 or TRBV12-4 with TRBJ2-4; the TRBD1 assignment by TCRdb is unverifiable without DNA. The CDR3 length is 14 residues.